The sequence of this T cell receptor (beta chain) was determined in a study of cytomegalovirus exposure and HLA in healthy donors. The germline V gene encodes CDR1 SSHAT and CDR2 FNYEAQ (reference sequence). The CDR3 consists of 13 residues. TCRdb's copy holds only in-frame clones and misses some; the assay was immunoSEQ multiplex PCR. This sample carries 150,000 to 170,000 clones, roughly 84% of them seen once, and the ten largest clones take about 2.2%. This clone was detected once. What it binds is unknown. One end of the junction does not line up with germline, which may come from a read error. Study-level results: A list of more than 150 TCR beta chains associated with cytomegalovirus was given. According to reports, the classifier identified cytomegalovirus status with high specificity and sensitivity.

Among the roughly 120 subjects of the validation cohort, separate from the roughly 670-subject first cohort, were the donors. This chain uses TRBV7-7 with TRBJ1-1; D remains ambiguous. This TCR derives from a human donor in good health. The sequencing sample was made of PBMCs. The chain's CDR3 is CASSLARNTEAFF. Here the CDR3 DNA reads TGTGCTAGCAGCTTAGCCAGAAACACTGAAGCTTTCTTT.